The source of this TCR beta chain is a study of blood T cell repertoires in COVID-19. Study background: Acute-phase and convalescent COVID-19 samples originated in the United States, Italy and Spain. PBMCs, B-cell-depleted T cells, or T cells were the source of the cDNA or gDNA that made up the material.

V was pared by 10 bases and J by 3 bases, with 19 bases between. The CDR3 contains 14 residues. Germline V gene data show CDR1 as KGHSH and CDR2 as LQKENI. In the authors' workflow: Using reference gene primer amplification, nucleated cell counts were estimated. Produced via immunoSEQ multiplex PCR; TCRdb's table is partial and in-frame only. V, J and clone size reflect that table, while D and trimming were determined from the DNA. The sample lists tens of thousands of clones, around nine tenths seen once, with under 6% in the top ten. The chain recombines TRBV18 with TRBJ2-7; D is perhaps TRBD2 (6 bases). Sequencing was done on a sample of peripheral blood. The TCR comes from a man in his forties or fifties with acute or convalescent COVID-19. The CDR3 sequence is CATKDDRGNYEQYF. CDR3 DNA sequence: TGTGCCACAAAAGACGACCGCGGGAACTACGAGCAGTACTTC. The variable domain in full, with the rest retrieved from reference TRBV18 and TRBJ2-7, is NAGVMQNPRHLVRRRGQEARLRCSPMKGHSHVYWYRQLPEEGLKFMVYLQKENIIDESGMPKERFSAEFPKEGPSILRIQQVVRGDSAAYFCATKDDRGNYEQYFGPGTRLTVT.